The 25 T cell receptor beta chains given below trace back to one sample, sequenced in a study of metastatic and nonmetastatic thyroid tumors. No treatment of any kind had been given to any patient before thyroid surgery. TCRdb re-called clones from the PCR reads using MiXCR. Among about 26,000 clones listed, roughly 25% were seen once. The sample comprised blood. The receptors shown here come from a female donor with papillary thyroid cancer or a benign thyroid nodule (not recorded which). Some clones in this sample may be carry-over from other donors' samples.

This clone is classed as medium-sized. The chain carries TRBV20-1 and TRBJ1-3; 8 bases line up with TRBD1. This CDR3 is built from 16 residues. With V trimmed by 0 bases and J by 4 bases, 8 bases remained unmatched. CDR1 is DFQATT and CDR2 is SNEGSKA in the germline V gene (reference sequence). CDR3 protein: CSARERSRGPGNTIYF. The CDR3 DNA reads TGCAGTGCTAGAGAACGTTCCAGGGGGCCGGGAAACACCATATATTTT.

This clone showed up just a few times. The germline gene is not matched at one end of the junction; a read error may be the cause. The chain carries TRBV6-4 and TRBJ1-4, with D unclear. Looked up from germline, CDR1 is MRHNA and CDR2 is SNTAGT. The CDR3 is 16 residues long. CDR3 nucleotide sequence: TGTGCCAGAAGTGACTCGATGGCCTGGATTAATGAAAAACTGTTTTTT. Residues: CARSDSMAWINEKLFF.

In regard to this clone: The junction shows a germline mismatch at one end, possibly a read error. The J gene is TRBJ2-3, the V gene TRBV7-9; no clear D. The germline V gene has CDR1 SEHNR and CDR2 FQNEAQ (reference sequence). There are 14 residues in the CDR3. For the CDR3, the DNA is TGTGCCAGCAGCCCCCGAAGGTACACAGATACGCAATATTTT. It encodes CASSPRRYTDTQYF.

The chain has TRBV12-3 or TRBV12-4 and TRBJ1-3, with TRBD1 as a possible D gene (5 bases). Trimming left V 3 bases short and J 0 bases short, with 12 bases between. This CDR3 has 16 amino acids. As DNA, the CDR3 is TGTGCCAGCAGTTTGTTATACAGGTACTCTGGAAACACCATATATTTT. It encodes CASSLLYRYSGNTIYF.

This clone was counted at least ten times. J is TRBJ2-3 and V is TRBV24-1; TRBD2 agrees at 16 bases. Trimming removed 5 bases from V and 4 bases from J; junction bases left unmatched: 5. Germline CDR1 KGHDR, CDR2 SFDVKD. The CDR3 sequence is 17 residues long. The CDR3: CATSGPGLAGGPDTQYF. The CDR3 DNA sequence: TGTGCCACCAGTGGTCCGGGACTAGCGGGAGGGCCAGATACGCAGTATTTT.

This clone was seen at least ten times. The chain carries TRBV3-1 and TRBJ2-1; D call uncertain. V lost 1 base, J lost 8 bases, and 21 bases lay in between. Germline CDR1 LGHDT, CDR2 YNNKEL (reference sequence). There are 17 residues in the CDR3. The CDR3 spells CASSQGWTASTLYEQFF. The CDR3 coding sequence is TGTGCCAGCAGCCAAGGTTGGACGGCTAGTACACTGTATGAGCAGTTCTTC.

In regard to this clone: This sample includes further DNA sequences coding for the same CDR3. The chain couples TRBV20-1 to TRBJ2-7, with TRBD2 identical over 13 bases. This CDR3 has 17 residues. Trimming removed 4 bases from V and 5 bases from J; junction bases left unmatched: 14. Germline V lookup: CDR1 DFQATT, CDR2 SNEGSKA (reference sequence). The DNA of the CDR3 is TGCAGTGCTACCAACGGTACTAGCGGGAGGGCCGTTAACGAGCAGTACTTC. Protein product: CSATNGTSGRAVNEQYF.

The gene calls are TRBV11-1 and TRBJ2-1; unclear D gene. Looked up from germline, CDR1 is SGHAT and CDR2 is FQDESV (reference sequence). Trimming pared 1 base from V and 9 bases from J, leaving 4 bases between. This CDR3 has 11 amino acids. CDR3 nucleotides: TGTGCCAGCAGCTTAGAGGGTGAGCAGTTCTTC. Amino acid sequence: CASSLEGEQFF.

This clone was observed once. The genes are TRBV6-5 and TRBJ1-4; D is possibly TRBD1 (5 bases). Germline loops: CDR1 MNHEY, CDR2 SVGAGI. This CDR3 is 16 amino acids long. V dropped 0 bases and J dropped 7 bases, with 15 bases sitting between them. CDR3 protein: CASSYSTRGGVEKLFF. CDR3 DNA: TGTGCCAGCAGTTACTCGACTCGGGGCGGGGTTGAAAAACTGTTTTTT.

Ten or more counts support this clone. The rearrangement links TRBV2 to TRBJ2-7; 12 positions agree with TRBD2. With V trimmed by 2 bases and J by 12 bases, 11 bases remained unmatched. CDR3 size: 15 residues. Per the germline V gene, CDR1 is SNHLY and CDR2 is FYNNEI. CDR3 protein: CASSERPPSGRALYV. The CDR3 nucleotides are TGTGCCAGCAGTGAAAGGCCGCCTAGCGGGAGGGCCTTGTACGTC.

This clone was observed at least ten times. One junction end disagrees with the germline gene, perhaps due to a read error. The V gene is TRBV19, the J gene TRBJ1-3; D call uncertain. The CDR3 spans 14 residues. CDR1 LNHDA and CDR2 SQIVND come from the germline V gene (reference sequence). The CDR3 coding sequence is TGTGCCAGTGGTATACAGAGCTCTGGAAACACCATATATTTT. Translation gives CASGIQSSGNTIYF.

As DNA, the CDR3 is TGTGCCAGCAGCGCTTCCGGACAGTCTGAAGCTTTCTTT. It translates to CASSASGQSEAFF. V and J are TRBV9 and TRBJ1-1, with a tentative D call TRBD1 (6 bases). Germline V gene lookup returns CDR1 SGDLS and CDR2 YYNGEE. The CDR3 totals 13 residues. Trimming removed 3 bases at V and 6 bases at J, with 12 bases between. Variable domain in full (rest from reference TRBV9 and TRBJ1-1): DSGVTQTPKHLITATGQRVTLRCSPRSGDLSVYWYQQSLDQGLQFLIQYYNGEERAKGNILERFSAQQFPDLHSELNLSSLELGDSALYFCASSASGQSEAFFGQGTRLTVV.

In its sample, this clone is medium-sized. The chain is built from TRBV6-1 and TRBJ1-3, with TRBD1 matching over 9 bases. CDR1 and CDR2 from the germline V gene are MNHNS and SASEGT. The V segment lost 6 bases and the J segment 4 bases; nucleotides outside the gene matches: 4. The CDR3 length is 14 residues. The CDR3 region is CASSRGQGGNTIYF. CDR3 sequence (DNA): TGTGCCAGCAGCCGCGGACAGGGGGGAAACACCATATATTTT.

This clone occurred many times. V and J are TRBV9 and TRBJ1-1; D is unresolved. Germline lookup yields CDR1 SGDLS and CDR2 YYNGEE. Trimming removed 3 bases at V and 0 bases at J, with 15 bases between. The CDR3 has 16 amino acids. CDR3 amino acids: CASSAQVGLVNTEAFF. The CDR3 DNA reads TGTGCCAGCAGCGCCCAGGTCGGTTTGGTGAACACTGAAGCTTTCTTT.

There are many counts of this clone. The chain carries TRBV9 and TRBJ2-1, with 8 bases lining up with TRBD2. CDR1 is SGDLS and CDR2 is YYNGEE in the germline V gene. The CDR3 totals 16 residues. The ends lost 5 bases at V and 8 bases at J; junction bases unmatched: 15. The chain's CDR3 is CASSDAPGLVSDEQFF. In DNA, the CDR3 is TGTGCCAGCAGTGACGCACCGGGACTAGTTTCGGATGAGCAGTTCTTC.

This sequence joins TRBV6-1 and TRBJ2-1; 7 bases fit TRBD2. This CDR3 comprises 14 residues. The V and J ends lost 4 bases and 10 bases, in that order; junction bases with no gene match: 10. In germline, CDR1 is MNHNS, CDR2 SASEGT. DNA of the CDR3: TGTGCCAGCAGTGGGGACTGGGGGGAGGGGGAGCAGTTCTTC. Translating it yields CASSGDWGEGEQFF.

The chain links TRBV9 to TRBJ2-1; the match to TRBD2 covers 9 bases. Germline V gene lookup returns CDR1 SGDLS and CDR2 YYNGEE. This CDR3 has 15 amino acids. Germline trimming cut 4 bases from V and 7 bases from J; bases unmatched to any gene: 9. The CDR3 DNA reads as TGTGCCAGCAGCCCGCGGGAGGGTATAATGAATGAGCAGTTCTTC. This encodes CASSPREGIMNEQFF.

A few counts support this clone. V usage is TRBV6-1 and J usage is TRBJ1-5; 7 positions match TRBD1. Germline V lookup: CDR1 MNHNS, CDR2 SASEGT. Trimming took 6 bases from V and 7 from J; bases not matched to a gene: 9. The CDR3 runs 14 residues. For the CDR3, the DNA is TGTGCCAGCAGGACAGGGATGGCCGGGCAGCCCCAGCATTTT. This sequence encodes CASRTGMAGQPQHF.

This clone was picked up a small number of times. The rearrangement joins TRBV28 to TRBJ1-1; D perhaps matches TRBD1 (5 bases). The CDR3 totals 15 residues. V was cut by 8 bases and J by 1 base, with 17 bases left in between. Germline-derived CDR1 and CDR2 are MDHEN and SYDVKM. The CDR3 sequence: CASPPSGQGNTEAFF. CDR3 nucleotides: TGTGCCAGCCCCCCTTCAGGGCAGGGGAACACTGAAGCTTTCTTT. The full variable domain, with the rest looked up from reference TRBV28 and TRBJ1-1, is DVKVTQSSRYLVKRTGEKVFLECVQDMDHENMFWYRQDPGLGLRLIYFSYDVKMKEKGDIPEGYSVSREKKERFSLILESASTNQTSMYLCASPPSGQGNTEAFFGQGTRLTVV.

This clone was observed a few times. V and J are TRBV5-8 and TRBJ2-7, with D unresolved. The germline gives CDR1 SGHTS, CDR2 YDEGEE. The V and J ends lost 0 bases and 11 bases respectively, with 18 bases between them. The CDR3 is 14 amino acids. CDR3 in DNA: TGTGCCAGCAGCTTGGTTTCAGGCTACAGCAGCAAGTACTTC. It encodes CASSLVSGYSSKYF.

In its sample, this clone ranks as medium-sized. This chain connects TRBV6-2 or TRBV6-3 to TRBJ2-1, with 11 bases identical to TRBD2. Germline CDR1 MNHEY, CDR2 SVGEGT. Unmatched junction bases numbered 6, after V lost 4 bases and J lost 7 bases. This CDR3 region has 15 residues. The CDR3 region has the DNA TGTGCCAGCAGTTGGGGGACTAGCGGATCTAATGAGCAGTTCTTC. This sequence encodes CASSWGTSGSNEQFF.

This chain connects TRBV5-1 to TRBJ2-1, with a possible D match to TRBD2 (7 bases). Trimming removed 4 bases from V and 9 bases from J, with 23 bases in between. Per germline, CDR1 SGHRS and CDR2 YFSETQ. CDR3 length: 16 residues. For the CDR3, the DNA is TGCGCCAGCAGCACCTGCGGGACACGGGGGGTACCTGAGCAGTTCTTC. It encodes CASSTCGTRGVPEQFF. The full variable domain, rest sourced from reference TRBV5-1 and TRBJ2-1, is KAGVTQTPRYLIKTRGQQVTLSCSPISGHRSVSWYQQTPGQGLQFLFEYFSETQRNKGNFPGRFSGRQFSNSRSEMNVSTLELGDSALYLCASSTCGTRGVPEQFFGPGTRLTVL.

The table lists this clone with many counts. V usage is TRBV20-1 and J usage is TRBJ2-2; no definite D call. Trimming pared 0 bases from V and 7 bases from J, leaving 6 bases between. The CDR3 totals 12 residues. Germline loops: CDR1 DFQATT, CDR2 SNEGSKA (reference sequence). CDR3 amino acids: CSARDQIGELFF. The CDR3 DNA is TGCAGTGCTAGAGATCAGATCGGGGAGCTGTTTTTT.

The V and J genes are TRBV19 and TRBJ1-4; TRBD1 is a possible D gene (5 bases). The CDR3 has 14 amino acids. Germline CDR1 is LNHDA and CDR2 is SQIVND (reference sequence). Trimming removed 7 bases from V and 5 bases from J, with 14 bases in between. CDR3 nucleotide sequence: TGTGCCAGTAAGGAGAGGGGTCCAAATGAAAAACTGTTTTTT. Its protein is CASKERGPNEKLFF.

V is TRBV4-1 and J is TRBJ1-2, with D maybe TRBD1 (6 bases). CDR1 and CDR2 (germline): MGHRA, YSYEKL. Trimming took 4 bases from V and 4 from J, leaving 13 bases between them. This CDR3 contains 14 residues. As DNA, the CDR3 is TGCGCCAGCAGCCGCGGCGGACAGACCTATGGCTACACCTTC. It yields the protein CASSRGGQTYGYTF.